Each of the 8 T cell receptor beta chains below was sequenced from the same sample in a study of shared clonotypes between healthy human individuals. Some clones are missing from TCRdb's copy, which holds only in-frame ones; the method was immunoSEQ multiplex PCR. In the table there are about 490,000 clones, 76% of which are singletons. The specimen sequenced was PBMCs. The receptors were gathered from a woman in her forties in good health. Some clones in this sample may be carry-over from other donors' samples.

The CDR3 DNA reads TGTGCCAGCTCTAGTAGCGGGGGACCGGAGACCCAGTACTTC. Its protein product is CASSSSGGPETQYF. The rearrangement joins TRBV18 to TRBJ2-5, with TRBD2 matching 9 bases. CDR1 is KGHSH, CDR2 LQKENI, per germline. V dropped 6 bases and J dropped 5; count of bases not matched to a gene: 7. This CDR3 region has 14 residues.

The chain joins TRBV5-1 to TRBJ2-2, with 12 bases fitting TRBD2. V trimming: 4 bases; J trimming: 5 bases; junction bases outside the gene matches: 15. Germline V gives CDR1 SGHRS, CDR2 YFSETQ. The CDR3 covers 19 residues. The CDR3 sequence is CASSRDRRLAGAKTGELFF. In DNA, the CDR3 is TGCGCCAGCAGCAGGGACCGGAGACTAGCGGGAGCAAAAACCGGGGAGCTGTTTTTT.

V gene TRBV11-2 combines with J gene TRBJ2-5; 7 bases are shared with TRBD1. The germline V gene encodes CDR1 SGHAT and CDR2 FQNNGV. CDR3 length: 15 amino acids. V was clipped by 5 bases and J by 7 bases; unmatched bases: 13. CDR3 DNA sequence: TGTGCCAGCAGCGCGCCGGGACAGACCGCAGGGACCCAGTACTTC. Protein product: CASSAPGQTAGTQYF.

V usage is TRBV27 and J usage is TRBJ2-1; D remains ambiguous. V dropped 5 bases and J dropped 1 base, with 12 bases sitting between them. Per the germline V gene, CDR1 is MNHEY and CDR2 is SMNVEV (reference sequence). The CDR3 totals 15 residues. In nucleotides, the CDR3 is TGTGCCAGCAGTCCCCGGACCAGATCCTACAATGAGCAGTTCTTC. Translated: CASSPRTRSYNEQFF.

This clone was picked up many times. This chain joins TRBV1 and TRBJ2-5; the table's D call, TRBD2, was not checked against the DNA. TRBV1 represents a pseudogene. This CDR3 has 22 residues. The chain's CDR3 is CTSKRGDWTSGTRGLNKETQYF. The CDR3 DNA is TGCACCAGCAAGAGGGGGGATTGGACTAGCGGGACGAGGGGCCTAAATAAGGAGACCCAGTACTTC.

This clone occurred a few times. This CDR3 reads CASSGLAGGLYEQYF. CDR3 nucleotides: TGTGCCAGCAGTGGCCTAGCGGGAGGTCTCTACGAGCAGTACTTC. The chain recombines TRBV25-1 with TRBJ2-7, with TRBD2 identical over 11 bases. This CDR3 contains 15 residues. From germline, CDR1 is MGHDK and CDR2 SYGVNS. Losses at the gene ends were 4 bases for V and 3 bases for J; bases not matched to a gene: 5.

This chain links TRBV7-2 with TRBJ1-1, with no clear D. The V end lost 1 base, the J end lost 3 bases, and 12 bases lay between the germline ends. Germline-derived CDR1 and CDR2 are SGHTA and FQGNSA. CDR3 length equals 15 residues. The CDR3 DNA reads TGTGCCAGCAGCTTAGGGGGTAACGTGTACACTGAAGCTTTCTTT. Encoded protein: CASSLGGNVYTEAFF.

V usage is TRBV6-4 and J usage is TRBJ2-3; TRBD2 agrees at 9 bases. This CDR3 is 15 amino acids long. Germline V gene data show CDR1 as MRHNA and CDR2 as SNTAGT. Trimming at V came to 4 bases and at J to 1 base, leaving 3 bases not matched to a gene. The CDR3 sequence is CASSAASGGTDTQYF. The CDR3 nucleotides are TGTGCCAGCAGTGCGGCTAGCGGGGGCACAGATACGCAGTATTTT.